This TCR beta chain emerged from a study of T-cell memory formation after mild COVID-19. The overall study: The two donors had largely donor-specific TCR clusters.

MiXCR, applied by TCRdb to the 5' RACE reads, yields one record per CDR3 protein. The sample has under 200,000 distinct CDR3 sequences, around a tenth seen once; the top ten hold less than 4%. About this clonotype: Its specificity is not known.

Per germline, CDR1 SGHTA and CDR2 FQGNSA. The junction had 4 bases not matched to a gene; V was cut back by 5 bases and J by 3 bases. The CDR3 totals 14 residues. Study results and caveats: Contracting clones, day 15 to 85, had balanced CD4/CD8, and later expanders favored CD4+. CM and EM subsets held most contracting CD4+ clones; EMRA held CD8+ ones.

The chain uses TRBV7-2 and TRBJ1-5; 7 positions match TRBD1. Sample: PBMCs or a T cell subset sorted from them (not recorded which). The receptor was derived from a man younger than 35 who had mild COVID-19 (a few samples of this study predate the infection). Cell type and time point are not known. CDR3 sequence: CASSGDRANQPQHF. Here the CDR3 DNA reads TGTGCCAGCAGCGGAGACAGGGCCAATCAGCCCCAGCATTTT.